The text below deals with one TCR beta chain. Original processing methods: Amplification of reference gene primers provided the estimated nucleated cell counts. Profiled with immunoSEQ multiplex PCR; TCRdb holds only in-frame clones, not every one. Clone size and V and J calls were adopted from that table, with D and trimming inferred from the DNA. The sample consists of some 150,000 clones, 81% of them appearing once. These data originate in a study of blood T cell repertoires in COVID-19. Background on the study: Italy, Spain and the United States were the sources of the convalescent and acute COVID-19 samples.

The CDR3 covers 15 residues. CDR1 and CDR2 from the germline V gene are LNHNV and YYDKDF (reference sequence). Trimming removed 6 bases from V and 6 bases from J, with 21 bases in between. The chain joins TRBV15 to TRBJ2-7, with TRBD1 as a possible D gene (7 bases). This TCR was recovered from a woman aged 60-70 years with active or convalescent COVID-19. The sample comprised peripheral blood. The CDR3 region is CATSKTRGAQGEQYF. The CDR3 region has the DNA TGTGCCACCAGTAAGACCAGGGGGGCCCAAGGCGAGCAGTACTTC. Variable domain in full (rest from reference TRBV15 and TRBJ2-7): DAMVIQNPRYQVTQFGKPVTLSCSQTLNHNVMYWYQQKSSQAPKLLFHYYDKDFNNEADTPDNFQSRRPNTSFCFLDIRSPGLGDTAMYLCATSKTRGAQGEQYFGPGTRLTVT.